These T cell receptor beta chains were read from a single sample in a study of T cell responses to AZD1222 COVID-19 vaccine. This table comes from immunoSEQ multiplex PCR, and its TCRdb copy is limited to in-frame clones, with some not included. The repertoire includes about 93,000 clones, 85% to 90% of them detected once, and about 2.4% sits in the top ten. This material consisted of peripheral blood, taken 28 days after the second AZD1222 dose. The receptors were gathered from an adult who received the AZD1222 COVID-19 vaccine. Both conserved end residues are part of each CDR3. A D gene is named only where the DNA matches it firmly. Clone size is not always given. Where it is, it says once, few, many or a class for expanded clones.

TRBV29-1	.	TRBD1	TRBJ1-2	CSGGTGAGYTF	TGCAGCGGTGGGACAGGGGCTGGCTACACCTTC
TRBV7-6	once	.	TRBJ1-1	CASSLYQGGNTEAFF	TGTGCCAGCAGCTTATATCAGGGCGGGAACACTGAAGCTTTCTTT
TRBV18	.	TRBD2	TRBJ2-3	CASSPQLAGDTQYF	TGTGCCAGCTCACCACAACTAGCGGGAGATACGCAGTATTTT
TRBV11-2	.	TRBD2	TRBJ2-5	CASSLNPAGGETQYF	TGTGCCAGCAGCTTAAACCCAGCGGGGGGTGAGACCCAGTACTTC
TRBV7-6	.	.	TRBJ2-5	CASSYRRPRGGETQYF	TGTGCCAGCAGCTACCGTAGGCCCAGGGGGGGGGAGACCCAGTACTTC
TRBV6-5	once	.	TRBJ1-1	CASRGLLNTEAFF	TGTGCCAGCAGGGGACTCTTGAACACTGAAGCTTTCTTT
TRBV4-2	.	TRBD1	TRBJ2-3	CASSQALWDRGPDTQYF	TGTGCCAGCAGCCAAGCCCTATGGGACAGGGGGCCTGATACGCAGTATTTT
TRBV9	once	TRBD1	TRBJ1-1	CASSQSPGTGFTEAFF	TGTGCCAGCAGCCAATCCCCTGGGACAGGGTTCACTGAAGCTTTCTTT
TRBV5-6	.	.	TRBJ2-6	CASSLGISGANVLTF	TGTGCCAGCAGCTTGGGGATCTCTGGGGCCAACGTCCTGACTTTC
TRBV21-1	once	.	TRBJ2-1	CASSKSLSGTGFYNEQFF	TGTGCCAGCAGCAAAAGTTTGTCCGGGACAGGGTTCTACAATGAGCAGTTCTTC
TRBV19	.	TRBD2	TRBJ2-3	CASTLGSSGGGDTQYF	TGTGCCAGTACCCTTGGCTCTAGCGGGGGGGGAGATACGCAGTATTTT
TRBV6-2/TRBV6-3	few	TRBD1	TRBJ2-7	CASSRDGTGAYEQYF	TGTGCCAGCAGTCGAGATGGGACAGGGGCCTACGAGCAGTACTTC
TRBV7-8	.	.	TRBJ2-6	CASSLPPAVTGANVLTF	TGTGCCAGCAGCTTACCTCCAGCCGTAACAGGGGCCAACGTCCTGACTTTC
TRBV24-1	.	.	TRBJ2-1	CATSANVGNEQFF	TGTGCCACCAGTGCGAACGTGGGCAATGAGCAGTTCTTC
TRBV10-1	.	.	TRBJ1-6	CASTLTGVVTCNNSPLHF	TGCGCCAGCACCCTTACTGGGGTAGTGACTTGTAATAATTCACCCCTCCACTTT
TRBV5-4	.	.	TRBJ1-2	CASSPGQLNYGYTF	TGTGCCAGCAGCCCCGGACAGCTTAACTATGGCTACACCTTC
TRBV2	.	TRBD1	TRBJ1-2	CASSQASGGYGYTF	TGTGCCAGCAGTCAAGCCTCAGGGGGGTATGGCTACACCTTC
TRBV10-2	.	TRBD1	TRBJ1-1	CASSEGTEGLNTEAFF	TGCGCCAGCAGTGAGGGGACAGAGGGCCTGAACACTGAAGCTTTCTTT
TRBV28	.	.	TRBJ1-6	CASSYAYRARNSPLHF	TGTGCCAGCAGTTACGCATACAGGGCCAGAAATTCACCCCTCCACTTT
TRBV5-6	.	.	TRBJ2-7	CASSLSSYEQYF	TGTGCCAGCAGCTTGAGCTCCTACGAGCAGTACTTC
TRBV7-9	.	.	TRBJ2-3	CASSSPEELPQYF	TGTGCCAGCAGCTCCCCCGAGGAGCTTCCGCAGTATTTT
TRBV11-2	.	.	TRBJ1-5	CASSQAQGRGSNQPQHF	TGTGCCAGCAGCCAAGCCCAGGGGAGGGGTAGCAATCAGCCCCAGCATTTT
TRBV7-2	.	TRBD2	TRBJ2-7	CASSLIRLASYEQYF	TGTGCCAGCAGTCTGATACGACTAGCCTCCTACGAGCAGTACTTC
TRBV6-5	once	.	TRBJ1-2	CASSHPSGSYGYTF	TGTGCCAGCAGTCATCCGTCAGGATCCTATGGCTACACCTTC
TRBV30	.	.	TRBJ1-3	CAWSVPGGNTIYF	TGTGCCTGGAGTGTACCCGGAGGAAACACCATATATTTT
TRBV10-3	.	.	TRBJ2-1	CAISRLGVDNEQFF	TGTGCCATCAGTAGACTAGGAGTCGACAATGAGCAGTTCTTC
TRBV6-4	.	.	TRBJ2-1	CASSEGSSNEQFF	TGTGCCAGCAGTGAAGGATCCAGCAATGAGCAGTTCTTC
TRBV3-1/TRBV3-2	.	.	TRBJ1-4	CASSPDLSWEKLFF	TGTGCCAGCAGCCCAGACCTGTCTTGGGAAAAACTGTTTTTT
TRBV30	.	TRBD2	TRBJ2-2	CAWSYPLAGANTGELFF	TGTGCCTGGAGTTATCCCCTAGCGGGGGCGAACACCGGGGAGCTGTTTTTT
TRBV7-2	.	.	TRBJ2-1	CASSFVRNEQFF	TGTGCCAGCAGCTTTGTCCGGAATGAGCAGTTCTTC
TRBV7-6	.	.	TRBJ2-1	CASSQNPLGSYNEQFF	TGTGCCAGCAGCCAAAACCCACTTGGCTCCTACAATGAGCAGTTCTTC
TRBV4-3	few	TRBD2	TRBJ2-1	CASSQDPGGGANEQFF	TGCGCCAGCAGCCAAGATCCGGGAGGGGGGGCCAATGAGCAGTTCTTC
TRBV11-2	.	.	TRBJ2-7	CASSTTNYEQYF	TGTGCCAGCAGCACTACCAACTACGAGCAGTACTTC
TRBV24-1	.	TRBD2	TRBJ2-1	CATSPSGLAGGSSYNEQFF	TGTGCCACCAGTCCTTCGGGGCTAGCGGGAGGTAGCTCCTACAATGAGCAGTTCTTC
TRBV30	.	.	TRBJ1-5	CAWSRYSNQPQHF	TGTGCCTGGAGTCGTTATAGCAATCAGCCCCAGCATTTT
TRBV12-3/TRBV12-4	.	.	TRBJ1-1	CASTAVNTEAFF	TGTGCCAGCACGGCCGTGAACACTGAAGCTTTCTTT
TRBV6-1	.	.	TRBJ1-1	CASSDLKAFF	TGTGCCAGCAGTGACCTAAAAGCTTTCTTT
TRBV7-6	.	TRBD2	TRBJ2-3	CASSLFASGTSGSMYNDTQYF	TGTGCCAGCAGCTTATTTGCTTCCGGGACTAGCGGGAGTATGTATAATGATACGCAGTATTTT
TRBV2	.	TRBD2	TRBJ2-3	CASRGGSSTDTQYF	TGTGCCAGCAGGGGAGGGAGTAGCACAGATACGCAGTATTTT
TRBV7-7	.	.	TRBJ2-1	CASSPLRSGLGSYNEQFF	TGTGCTAGCAGCCCCCTCAGAAGTGGGTTGGGCTCCTACAATGAGCAGTTCTTC
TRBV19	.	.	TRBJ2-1	CASNSGSRYNEQFF	TGTGCCAGTAACTCGGGGTCGAGGTACAATGAGCAGTTCTTC
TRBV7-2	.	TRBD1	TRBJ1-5	CASSRSQGAGQQPQHF	TGTGCCAGCAGCCGTTCACAGGGGGCAGGTCAGCAGCCCCAGCATTTT
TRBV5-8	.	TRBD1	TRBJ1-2	CASSPGTVGYGYTF	TGTGCCAGCAGCCCAGGGACAGTTGGCTATGGCTACACCTTC